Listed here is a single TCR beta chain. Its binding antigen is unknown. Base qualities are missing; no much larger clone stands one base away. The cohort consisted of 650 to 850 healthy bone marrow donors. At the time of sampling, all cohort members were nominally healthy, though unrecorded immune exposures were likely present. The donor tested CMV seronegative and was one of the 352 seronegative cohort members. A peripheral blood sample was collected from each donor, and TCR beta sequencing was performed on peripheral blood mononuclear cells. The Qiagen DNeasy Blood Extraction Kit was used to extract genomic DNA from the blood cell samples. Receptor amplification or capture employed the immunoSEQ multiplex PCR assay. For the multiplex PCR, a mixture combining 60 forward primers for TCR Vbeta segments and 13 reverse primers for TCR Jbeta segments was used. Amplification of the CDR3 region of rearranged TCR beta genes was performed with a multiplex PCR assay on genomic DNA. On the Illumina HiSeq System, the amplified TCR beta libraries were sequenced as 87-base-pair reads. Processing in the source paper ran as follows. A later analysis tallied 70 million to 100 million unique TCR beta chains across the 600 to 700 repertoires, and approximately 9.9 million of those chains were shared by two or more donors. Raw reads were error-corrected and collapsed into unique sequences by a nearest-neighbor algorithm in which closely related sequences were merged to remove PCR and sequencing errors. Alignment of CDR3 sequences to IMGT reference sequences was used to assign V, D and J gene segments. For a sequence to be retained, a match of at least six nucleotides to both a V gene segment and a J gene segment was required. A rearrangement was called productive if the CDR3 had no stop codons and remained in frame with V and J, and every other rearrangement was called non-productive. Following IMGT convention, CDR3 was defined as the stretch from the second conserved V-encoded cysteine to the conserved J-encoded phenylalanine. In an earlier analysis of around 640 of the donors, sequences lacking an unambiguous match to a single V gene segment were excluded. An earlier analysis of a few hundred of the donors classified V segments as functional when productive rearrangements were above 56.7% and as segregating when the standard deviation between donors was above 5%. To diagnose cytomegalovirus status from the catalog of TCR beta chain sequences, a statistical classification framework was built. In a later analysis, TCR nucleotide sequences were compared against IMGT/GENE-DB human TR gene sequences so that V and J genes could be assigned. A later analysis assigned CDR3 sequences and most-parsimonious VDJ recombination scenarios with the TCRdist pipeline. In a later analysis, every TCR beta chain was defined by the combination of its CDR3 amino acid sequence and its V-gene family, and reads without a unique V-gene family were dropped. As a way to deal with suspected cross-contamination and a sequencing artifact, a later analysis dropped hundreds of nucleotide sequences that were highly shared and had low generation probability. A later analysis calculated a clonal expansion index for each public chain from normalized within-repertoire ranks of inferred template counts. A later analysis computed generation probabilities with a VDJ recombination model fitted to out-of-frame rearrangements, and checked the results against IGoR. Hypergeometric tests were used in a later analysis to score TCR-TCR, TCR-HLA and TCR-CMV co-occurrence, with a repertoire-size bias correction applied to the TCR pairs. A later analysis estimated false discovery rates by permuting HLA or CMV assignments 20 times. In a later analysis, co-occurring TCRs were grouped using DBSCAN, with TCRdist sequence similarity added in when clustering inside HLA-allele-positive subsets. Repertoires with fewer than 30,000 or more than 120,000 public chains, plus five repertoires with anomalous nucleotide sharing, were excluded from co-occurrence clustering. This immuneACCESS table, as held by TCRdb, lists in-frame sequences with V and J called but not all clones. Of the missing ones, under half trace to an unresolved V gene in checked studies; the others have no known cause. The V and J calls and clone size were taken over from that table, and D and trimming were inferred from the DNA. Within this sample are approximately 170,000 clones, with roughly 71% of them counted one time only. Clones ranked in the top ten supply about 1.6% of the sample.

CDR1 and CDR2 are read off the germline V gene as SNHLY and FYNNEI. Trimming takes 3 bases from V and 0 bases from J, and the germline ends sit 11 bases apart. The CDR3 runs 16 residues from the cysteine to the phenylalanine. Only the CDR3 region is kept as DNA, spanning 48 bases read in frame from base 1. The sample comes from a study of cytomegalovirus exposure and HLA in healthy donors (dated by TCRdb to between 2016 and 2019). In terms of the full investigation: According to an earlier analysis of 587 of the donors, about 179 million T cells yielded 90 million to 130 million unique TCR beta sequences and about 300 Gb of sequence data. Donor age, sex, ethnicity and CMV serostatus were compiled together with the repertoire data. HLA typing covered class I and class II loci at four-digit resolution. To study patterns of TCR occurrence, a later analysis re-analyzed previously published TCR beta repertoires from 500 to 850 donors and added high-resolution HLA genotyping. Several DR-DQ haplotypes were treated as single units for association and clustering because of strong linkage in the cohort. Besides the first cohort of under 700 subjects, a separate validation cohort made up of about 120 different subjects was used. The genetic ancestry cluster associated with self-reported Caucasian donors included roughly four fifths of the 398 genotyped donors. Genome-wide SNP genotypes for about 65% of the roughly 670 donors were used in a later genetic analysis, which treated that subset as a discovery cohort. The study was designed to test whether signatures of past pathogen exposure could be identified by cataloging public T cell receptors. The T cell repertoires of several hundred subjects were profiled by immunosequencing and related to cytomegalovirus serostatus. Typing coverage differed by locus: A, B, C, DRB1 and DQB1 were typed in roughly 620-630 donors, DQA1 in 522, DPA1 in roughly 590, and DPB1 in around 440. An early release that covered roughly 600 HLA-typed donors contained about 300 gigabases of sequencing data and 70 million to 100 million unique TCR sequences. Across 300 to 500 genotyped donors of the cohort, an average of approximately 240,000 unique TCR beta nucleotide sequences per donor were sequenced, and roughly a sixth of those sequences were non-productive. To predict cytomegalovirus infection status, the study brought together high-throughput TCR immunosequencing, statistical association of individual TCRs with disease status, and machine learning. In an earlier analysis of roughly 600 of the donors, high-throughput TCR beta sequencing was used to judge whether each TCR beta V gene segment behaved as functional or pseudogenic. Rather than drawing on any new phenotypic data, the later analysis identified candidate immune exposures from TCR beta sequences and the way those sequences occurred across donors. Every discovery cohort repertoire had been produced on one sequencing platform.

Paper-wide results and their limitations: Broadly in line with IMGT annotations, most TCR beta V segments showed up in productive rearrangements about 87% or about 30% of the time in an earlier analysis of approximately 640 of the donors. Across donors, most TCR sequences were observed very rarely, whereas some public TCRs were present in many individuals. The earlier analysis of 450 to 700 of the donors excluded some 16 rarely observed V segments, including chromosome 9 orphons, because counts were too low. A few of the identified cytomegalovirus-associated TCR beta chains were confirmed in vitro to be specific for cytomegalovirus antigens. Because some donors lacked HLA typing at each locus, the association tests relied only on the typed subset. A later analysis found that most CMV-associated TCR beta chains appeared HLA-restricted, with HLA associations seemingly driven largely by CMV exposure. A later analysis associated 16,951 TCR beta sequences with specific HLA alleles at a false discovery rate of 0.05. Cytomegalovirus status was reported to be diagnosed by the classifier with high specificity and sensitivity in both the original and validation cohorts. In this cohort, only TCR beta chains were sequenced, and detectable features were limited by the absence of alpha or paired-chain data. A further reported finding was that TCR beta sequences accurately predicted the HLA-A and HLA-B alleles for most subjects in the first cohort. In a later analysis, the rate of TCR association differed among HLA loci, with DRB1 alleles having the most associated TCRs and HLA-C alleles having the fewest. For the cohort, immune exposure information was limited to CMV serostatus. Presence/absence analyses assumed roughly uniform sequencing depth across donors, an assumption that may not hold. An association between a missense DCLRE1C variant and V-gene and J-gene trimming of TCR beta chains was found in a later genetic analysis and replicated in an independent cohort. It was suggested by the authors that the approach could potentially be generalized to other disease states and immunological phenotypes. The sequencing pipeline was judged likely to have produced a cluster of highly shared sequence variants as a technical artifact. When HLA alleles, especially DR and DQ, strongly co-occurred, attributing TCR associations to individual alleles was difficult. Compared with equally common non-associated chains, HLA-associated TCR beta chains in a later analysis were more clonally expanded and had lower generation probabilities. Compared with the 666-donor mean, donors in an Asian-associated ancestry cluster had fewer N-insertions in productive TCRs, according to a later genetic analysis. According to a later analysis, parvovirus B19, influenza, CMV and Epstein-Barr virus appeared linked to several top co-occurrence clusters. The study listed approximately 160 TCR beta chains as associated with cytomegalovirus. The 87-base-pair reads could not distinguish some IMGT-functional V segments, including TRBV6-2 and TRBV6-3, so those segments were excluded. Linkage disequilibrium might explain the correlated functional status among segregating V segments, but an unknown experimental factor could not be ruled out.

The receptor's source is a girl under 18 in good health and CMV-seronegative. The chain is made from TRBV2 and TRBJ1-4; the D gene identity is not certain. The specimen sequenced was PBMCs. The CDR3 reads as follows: CASSDVAAATNEKLFF. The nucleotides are TGTGCCAGCAGTGATGTAGCAGCGGCAACTAATGAAAAACTGTTTTTT.